The entry that follows covers one T cell receptor beta chain sequence. Its cognate antigen is unknown. The sample belongs to a study of cytomegalovirus exposure and HLA in healthy donors. Overall study results and limits: Prior analysis indicated that the majority of TCR beta V segments exhibited productivity approximately 87% or approximately 30% of the time.

The PCR made use of 60 Vbeta and 13 Jbeta primers. Clones were sequenced by immunoSEQ multiplex PCR, and TCRdb holds only the in-frame ones, with some missing. This sample has roughly 72,000 clones; around 70% occur once, and the top ten carry about an eighth. This donor's CMV serostatus went unrecorded. The material sequenced was PBMCs. This TCR came from a human donor in good health.

The CDR3 DNA reads as TGTGCCAGCAGCGCCGGGACTCCCACCGGGGAGCTGTTTTTT. Translating it yields CASSAGTPTGELFF. The gene calls are TRBV9 and TRBJ2-2; perhaps TRBD2 as D (6 bases). The V gene lost 3 bases and the J gene lost 4 bases, with 10 bases spanning the gap. The germline gives CDR1 SGDLS, CDR2 YYNGEE. The length of the CDR3 is 14 residues. Using reference TRBV9 and TRBJ2-2 for the parts outside the CDR3, the full variable domain is DSGVTQTPKHLITATGQRVTLRCSPRSGDLSVYWYQQSLDQGLQFLIQYYNGEERAKGNILERFSAQQFPDLHSELNLSSLELGDSALYFCASSAGTPTGELFFGEGSRLTVL.